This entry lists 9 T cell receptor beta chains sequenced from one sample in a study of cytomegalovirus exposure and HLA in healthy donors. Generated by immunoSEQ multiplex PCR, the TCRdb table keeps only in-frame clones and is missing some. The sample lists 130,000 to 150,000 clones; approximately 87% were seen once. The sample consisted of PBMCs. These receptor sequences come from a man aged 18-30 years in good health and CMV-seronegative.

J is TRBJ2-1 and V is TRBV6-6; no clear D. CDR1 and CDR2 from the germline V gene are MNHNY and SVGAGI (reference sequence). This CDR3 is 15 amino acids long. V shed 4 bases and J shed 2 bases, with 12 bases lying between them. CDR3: CASSFSTGAYNEQFF. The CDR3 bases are TGTGCCAGCAGTTTCTCGACGGGTGCCTACAATGAGCAGTTCTTC.

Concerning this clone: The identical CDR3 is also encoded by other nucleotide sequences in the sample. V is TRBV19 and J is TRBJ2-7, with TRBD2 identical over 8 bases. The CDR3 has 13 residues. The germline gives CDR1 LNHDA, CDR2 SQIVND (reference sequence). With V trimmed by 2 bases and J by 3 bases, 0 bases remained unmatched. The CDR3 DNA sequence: TGTGCCAGTAGTATAAGCGGGAGCTACGAGCAGTACTTC. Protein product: CASSISGSYEQYF. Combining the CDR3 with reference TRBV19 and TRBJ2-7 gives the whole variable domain DGGITQSPKYLFRKEGQNVTLSCEQNLNHDAMYWYRQDPGQGLRLIYYSQIVNDFQKGDIAEGYSVSREKKESFPLTVTSAQKNPTAFYLCASSISGSYEQYFGPGTRLTVT.

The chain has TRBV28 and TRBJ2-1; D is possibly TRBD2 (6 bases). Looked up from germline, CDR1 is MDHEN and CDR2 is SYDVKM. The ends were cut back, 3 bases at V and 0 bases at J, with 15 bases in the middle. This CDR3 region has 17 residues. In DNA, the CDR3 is TGTGCCAGCAGTTTTCCGGGGGTCTGGGGCTCCTACAATGAGCAGTTCTTC. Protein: CASSFPGVWGSYNEQFF.

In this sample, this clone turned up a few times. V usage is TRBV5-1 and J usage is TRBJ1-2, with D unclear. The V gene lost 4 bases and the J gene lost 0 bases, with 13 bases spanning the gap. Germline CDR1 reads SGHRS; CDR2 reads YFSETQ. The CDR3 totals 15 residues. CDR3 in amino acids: CASSVQTPANYGYTF. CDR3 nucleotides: TGCGCCAGCAGCGTACAGACACCGGCTAACTATGGCTACACCTTC.

The DNA for the CDR3 is TGCGCCAGCAGCCAAGACCCCAGCTCCTACGAGCAGTACTTC. As protein: CASSQDPSSYEQYF. This chain connects TRBV4-3 to TRBJ2-7; D remains unclear. V lost 0 bases and J 0 bases, leaving 6 bases between the germline ends. Germline V gene data show CDR1 as LGHNA and CDR2 as YSLEER. CDR3 length equals 14 residues.

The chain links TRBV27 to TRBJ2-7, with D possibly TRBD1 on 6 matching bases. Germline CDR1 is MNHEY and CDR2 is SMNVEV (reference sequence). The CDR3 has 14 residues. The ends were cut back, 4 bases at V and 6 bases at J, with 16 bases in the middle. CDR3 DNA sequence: TGTGCCAGCAGTTACCAGAGGACAGACCGCGAGCAGTACTTC. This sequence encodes CASSYQRTDREQYF.

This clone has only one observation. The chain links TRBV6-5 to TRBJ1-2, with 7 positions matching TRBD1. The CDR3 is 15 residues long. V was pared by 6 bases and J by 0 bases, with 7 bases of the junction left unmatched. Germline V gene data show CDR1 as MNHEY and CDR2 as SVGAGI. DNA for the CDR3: TGTGCCAGCAGATTAACAGGGGCCCCTAACTATGGCTACACCTTC. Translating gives CASRLTGAPNYGYTF.

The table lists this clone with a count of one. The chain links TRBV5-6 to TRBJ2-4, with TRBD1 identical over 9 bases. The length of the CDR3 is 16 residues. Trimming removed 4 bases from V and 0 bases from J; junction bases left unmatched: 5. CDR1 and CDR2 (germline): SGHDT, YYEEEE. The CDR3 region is CASSGGQGLAKNIQYF. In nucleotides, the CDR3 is TGTGCCAGCAGCGGGGGACAGGGCTTAGCCAAAAACATTCAGTACTTC.

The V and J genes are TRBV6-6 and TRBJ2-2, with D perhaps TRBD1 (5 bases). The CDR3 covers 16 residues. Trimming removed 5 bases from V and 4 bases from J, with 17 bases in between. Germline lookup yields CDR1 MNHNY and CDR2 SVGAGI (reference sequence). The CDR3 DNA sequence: TGTGCCAGCAGTCCCCGGGTGTGGGGCCGCACCGGGGAGCTGTTTTTT. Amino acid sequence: CASSPRVWGRTGELFF.